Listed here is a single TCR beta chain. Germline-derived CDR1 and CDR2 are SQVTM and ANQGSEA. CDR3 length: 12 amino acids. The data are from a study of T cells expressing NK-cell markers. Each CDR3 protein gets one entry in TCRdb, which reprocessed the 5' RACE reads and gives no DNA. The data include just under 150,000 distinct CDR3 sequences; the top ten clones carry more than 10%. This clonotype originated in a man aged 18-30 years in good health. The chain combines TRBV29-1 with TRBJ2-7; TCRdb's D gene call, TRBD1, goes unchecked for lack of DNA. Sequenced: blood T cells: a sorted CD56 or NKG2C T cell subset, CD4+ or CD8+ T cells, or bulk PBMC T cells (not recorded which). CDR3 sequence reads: CSVEGDQYEQYF.